This T cell receptor (beta chain) is drawn from a study of identifying expanded T cells in peripheral blood. General observations from the study: Approximately 2-week clone count variance significantly increased as total template count grew.

For this clone: The antigen is not known.

Trimming removed 4 bases from V and 8 bases from J; junction bases left unmatched: 16. This CDR3 is built from 17 residues. The repertoire was sequenced with immunoSEQ multiplex PCR; TCRdb's copy has only in-frame clones and lacks some. This sample yields roughly 84,000 clones, of which about 90% are seen a single time; 7.3% belongs to the top ten. The origin of this receptor is a person aged 18 to 75 in good health. The sequenced material came from blood. The genes are TRBV6-7 and TRBJ2-3; the match to TRBD2 covers 9 bases. TRBV6-7 is placed among ORFs of uncertain function. CDR3 DNA sequence: TGTGCCAGCAGTTCCCCCCCGGCGGGGGGGAACGAGCCTACGCAGTATTTT. Its translation is CASSSPPAGGNEPTQYF.